What follows are 9 T cell receptor beta chains derived from one specimen sequenced in a study of T cell changes during pregnancy in multiple sclerosis. The method was immunoSEQ multiplex PCR; TCRdb's version includes in-frame clones alone and lacks a portion of them. Counted here are 34,000 or so clones, 90% occurring once; the ten biggest clones make up around 12%. Source: CD8+ T cells from peripheral blood mononuclear cells, taken in the first trimester of pregnancy. These TCRs come from a female donor with multiple sclerosis, enrolled in a pregnancy study.

The chain employs TRBV7-9 and TRBJ2-5; 11 bases are shared with TRBD2. The germline V gene encodes CDR1 SEHNR and CDR2 FQNEAQ (reference sequence). The CDR3 sequence is 16 residues long. Unmatched junction bases numbered 9, after V lost 4 bases and J lost 5 bases. Here the CDR3 reads CASSWWTVAGGETQYF. In DNA, the CDR3 is TGTGCCAGCAGCTGGTGGACAGTAGCGGGAGGGGAGACCCAGTACTTC.

This chain links TRBV6-6 with TRBJ2-2, with TRBD2 matching over 7 bases. The CDR3 spans 16 residues. With 0 bases clipped from V and 0 bases from J, the junction kept 1 base outside the gene matches. Germline loops: CDR1 MNHNY, CDR2 SVGAGI (reference sequence). The CDR3 sequence: CASSYSAGANTGELFF. The CDR3 DNA reads as TGTGCCAGCAGTTACTCGGCGGGAGCGAACACCGGGGAGCTGTTTTTT.

The rearrangement joins TRBV2 to TRBJ2-2; 10 bases are a match to TRBD1. The junction had 14 bases not matched to a gene; V was cut back by 6 bases and J by 7 bases. Germline loops: CDR1 SNHLY, CDR2 FYNNEI. This CDR3 comprises 17 residues. DNA for the CDR3: TGTGCCAGCAGACTAACCGGGACAGGGGTACTTGGCGGGGAGCTGTTTTTT. Translating it yields CASRLTGTGVLGGELFF.

In this sample, this clone turned up many times. The chain combines TRBV4-2 with TRBJ2-3; TRBD2 aligns across 11 bases. Germline CDR1 LGHNA, CDR2 YNFKEQ. This CDR3 contains 16 residues. Trimming at V came to 0 bases and at J to 1 base, leaving 0 bases not matched to a gene. CDR3 DNA sequence: TGTGCCAGCAGCCAAGAACTAGCGGGAGGCACAGATACGCAGTATTTT. Its translation is CASSQELAGGTDTQYF.

The rearrangement uses TRBV29-1 and TRBJ2-1; weak D call: TRBD2 (6 bases). This CDR3 has 13 amino acids. V was clipped by 8 bases and J by 4 bases, with 15 bases between them. Germline-derived CDR1 and CDR2 are SQVTM and ANQGSEA. CDR3 DNA sequence: TGCAGCTCCTTTAGCGGATCATACAATGAGCAGTTCTTC. This gives the protein CSSFSGSYNEQFF.

V usage is TRBV4-1 and J usage is TRBJ2-7; 7 bases map to TRBD1. From germline, CDR1 is MGHRA and CDR2 YSYEKL. Trimming cost V 1 base and J 3 bases; bases outside gene matches: 3. This CDR3 region has 14 residues. CDR3 residues: CASSQVQGLYEQYF. CDR3 DNA sequence: TGCGCCAGCAGCCAAGTACAGGGGCTCTACGAGCAGTACTTC.

The V gene is TRBV28, the J gene TRBJ2-7, with D possibly matching TRBD2 (6 bases). The V end was cut by 7 bases, the J end by 5 bases, with 15 bases between. The V gene's germline CDR1 is MDHEN and CDR2 SYDVKM. This CDR3 is built from 13 residues. CDR3 bases: TGTGCCAGCACCACACGGAGGGGAGACGAGCAGTACTTC. This sequence encodes CASTTRRGDEQYF.

The chain has TRBV11-3 and TRBJ2-1, with a weak D call TRBD1 (6 bases). CDR1 and CDR2 (germline): SGHNT, YENEEA. The CDR3 is 13 residues long. The germline V and J ends were trimmed by 2 bases and 8 bases, with 10 bases remaining between them. The CDR3 loop is CASSLIGGYEQFF. The DNA of the CDR3 is TGTGCCAGCAGCTTAATTGGGGGCTATGAGCAGTTCTTC.

V gene TRBV10-1 combines with J gene TRBJ1-5; the D gene is possibly TRBD1 (6 bases). The CDR3 runs to 16 residues. Per the germline V gene, CDR1 is WNHNN and CDR2 is SYGVQD (reference sequence). V lost 8 bases to trimming and J lost 3 bases, with 20 bases between them. CDR3: CASQNHTDRYNQPQHF. The CDR3 DNA reads as TGCGCCAGCCAAAATCACACGGACAGATACAATCAGCCCCAGCATTTT.